This TCR beta chain was captured by sequencing in a study of Graves' ophthalmopathy and Graves' hyperthyroidism. Hyperthyroidism patients, all newly diagnosed, had under 2 months' duration and ages of 18 to 65. This clonotype appeared many times. As the template, RNA transcripts were used to amplify TCR beta CDR3 regions. An opening RT-PCR round employed HTBI primers and preceded a second-round multiplex PCR. Each CDR3 protein gets one entry after TCRdb re-called the multiplex PCR reads with MiXCR. The table records 600,000 to 650,000 distinct CDR3 sequences, about a fifth of them present only once. The CDR3 spans 10 residues. V lost 6 bases and J 11 bases, leaving 10 bases between the germline ends. Germline V gene lookup returns CDR1 MNHNS and CDR2 SASEGT.

This receptor was obtained from a woman aged 18-29 years with stable Graves' hyperthyroidism. Some clones in this sample may be carry-over from other donors' samples. The chain employs TRBV6-1 and TRBJ1-1; D is ambiguous. The sample was peripheral blood. CDR3 nucleotide sequence: TGTGCCAGCAGGAGTAGGGAGGCTTTCTTT. Its protein product is CASRSREAFF.